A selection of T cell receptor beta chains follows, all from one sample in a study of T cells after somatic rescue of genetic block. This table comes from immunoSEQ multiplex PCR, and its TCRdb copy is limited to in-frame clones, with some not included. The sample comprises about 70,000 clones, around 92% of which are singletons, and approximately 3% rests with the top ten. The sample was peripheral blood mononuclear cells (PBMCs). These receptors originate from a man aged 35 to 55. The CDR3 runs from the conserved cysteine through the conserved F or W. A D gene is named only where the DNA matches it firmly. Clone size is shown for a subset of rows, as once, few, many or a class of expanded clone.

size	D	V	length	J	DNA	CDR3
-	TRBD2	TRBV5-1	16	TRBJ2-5	TGCGCCAGCAGCCTACTTCCTAGCGGGGGCCAAGAGACCCAGTACTTC	CASSLLPSGGQETQYF
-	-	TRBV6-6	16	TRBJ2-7	TGTGCCAGTTGGGGGATAGGGCTGGACGATCCTTACGAGCAGTACTTC	CASWGIGLDDPYEQYF
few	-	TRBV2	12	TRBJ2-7	TGTGCCAGCAGGGACGAGCCCTACGAGCAGTACTTC	CASRDEPYEQYF
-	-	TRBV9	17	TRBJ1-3	TGTGCCAGCAGCCCCCACGGGCCAGCCAACTCTGGAAACACCATATATTTT	CASSPHGPANSGNTIYF
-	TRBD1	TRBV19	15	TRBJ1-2	TGTGCCAGTATCGGGACAGGGTCACTTCTTTATGGCTACACCTTC	CASIGTGSLLYGYTF
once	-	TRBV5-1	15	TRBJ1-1	TGCGCCAGCAGCCAAGATTTCAGACATAACACTGAAGCTTTCTTT	CASSQDFRHNTEAFF
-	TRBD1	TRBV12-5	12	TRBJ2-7	TGTGCTAGTGGAGCAGGGGGACGGGAGCAGTACTTC	CASGAGGREQYF
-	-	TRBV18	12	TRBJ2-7	TGTGCCAGCTCCCCTGAAACTTACGAGCAGTACTTC	CASSPETYEQYF
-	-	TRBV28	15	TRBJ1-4	TGTGCCAGCAACGGGAAAGGGACAACTAATGAAAAACTGTTTTTT	CASNGKGTTNEKLFF
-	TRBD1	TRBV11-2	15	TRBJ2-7	TGTGCCAGCAGCTTCGGGACAGGGCCCTTTTACGAGCAGTACTTC	CASSFGTGPFYEQYF
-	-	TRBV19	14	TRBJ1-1	TGTGCCAGTAGTACTACAGGGAGTGGGACTGAAGCTTTCTTT	CASSTTGSGTEAFF
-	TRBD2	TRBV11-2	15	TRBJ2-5	TGTGCCAGCAGCTCCCTAGCGGGGGGACAAGAGACCCAGTACTTC	CASSSLAGGQETQYF
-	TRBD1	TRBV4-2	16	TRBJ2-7	TGTGCCAGCAGCCAAGATCGGACAGGACTCACCTACGAGCAGTACTTC	CASSQDRTGLTYEQYF
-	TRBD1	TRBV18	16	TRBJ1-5	TGTGCCAGCTCACCGCAGGGGGTAGTAAGCAATCAGCCCCAGCATTTT	CASSPQGVVSNQPQHF
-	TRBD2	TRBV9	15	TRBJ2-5	TGTGCCAGCAGCGTCTCTAGCGGGGTAATGGAGACCCAGTACTTC	CASSVSSGVMETQYF
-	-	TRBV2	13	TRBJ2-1	TGTGCCAGCAGTGAAAGGTGGGAAAATGAGCAGTTCTTC	CASSERWENEQFF
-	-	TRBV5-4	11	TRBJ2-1	TGTGCCAGCTCAGGGCTCAATGAGCAGTTCTTC	CASSGLNEQFF
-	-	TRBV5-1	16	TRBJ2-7	TGCGCCAGCAGCTTGTTTTCAGGGGCTACCTCCTACGAGCAGTACTTC	CASSLFSGATSYEQYF
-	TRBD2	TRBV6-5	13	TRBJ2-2	TGTGCCAGCAGTTGGGAGGGAGGCGGGGAGCTGTTTTTT	CASSWEGGGELFF
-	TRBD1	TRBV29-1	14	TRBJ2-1	TGCAGCGTTGTTTACAGGGGTACCTACAATGAGCAGTTCTTC	CSVVYRGTYNEQFF
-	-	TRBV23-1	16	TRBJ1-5	TGCGCCAGCAGTCACCCAGGGACATCAGGCGATCAGCCCCAGCATTTT	CASSHPGTSGDQPQHF
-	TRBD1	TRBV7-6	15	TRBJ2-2	TGTGCCAGCAGCGACAGGGAAAGCCACACCGGGGAGCTGTTTTTT	CASSDRESHTGELFF
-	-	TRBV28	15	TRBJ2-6	TGTGCCAGCAGTTTATGGAGCTCTGGGGCCAACGTCCTGACTTTC	CASSLWSSGANVLTF
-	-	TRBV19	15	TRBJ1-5	TGTGCCAGTAGTATAGGGACGCGTAGCAATCAGCCCCAGCATTTT	CASSIGTRSNQPQHF
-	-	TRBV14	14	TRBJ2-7	TGTGCCAGCAGCCTCTCCCCCAGGGCCTACGAGCAGTACTTC	CASSLSPRAYEQYF
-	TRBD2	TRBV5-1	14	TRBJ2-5	TGCGCCAGCAGCTTGGTAGCGGGGTCGGAGACCCAGTACTTC	CASSLVAGSETQYF
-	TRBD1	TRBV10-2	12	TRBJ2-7	TGCGCCAGCCCCGGACAGGTAAGAGAGCAGTACTTC	CASPGQVREQYF
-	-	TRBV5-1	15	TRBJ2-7	TGCGCCAGCACCCCCTGGGGGGCGCGGTCCTACGAGCAGTACTTC	CASTPWGARSYEQYF
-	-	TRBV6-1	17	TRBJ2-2	TGTGCCAGCAGTGCCCTCGCGGGGCCCTCGAACACCGGGGAGCTGTTTTTT	CASSALAGPSNTGELFF
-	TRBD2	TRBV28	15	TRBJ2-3	TGTGCCAGCATCTCCCCGGGAGGGGAAACAGATACGCAGTATTTT	CASISPGGETDTQYF
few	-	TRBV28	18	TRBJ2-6	TGTGCCAGCAGTCCCCTCGGGGCATTAGGATCTGGGGCCAACGTCCTGACTTTC	CASSPLGALGSGANVLTF